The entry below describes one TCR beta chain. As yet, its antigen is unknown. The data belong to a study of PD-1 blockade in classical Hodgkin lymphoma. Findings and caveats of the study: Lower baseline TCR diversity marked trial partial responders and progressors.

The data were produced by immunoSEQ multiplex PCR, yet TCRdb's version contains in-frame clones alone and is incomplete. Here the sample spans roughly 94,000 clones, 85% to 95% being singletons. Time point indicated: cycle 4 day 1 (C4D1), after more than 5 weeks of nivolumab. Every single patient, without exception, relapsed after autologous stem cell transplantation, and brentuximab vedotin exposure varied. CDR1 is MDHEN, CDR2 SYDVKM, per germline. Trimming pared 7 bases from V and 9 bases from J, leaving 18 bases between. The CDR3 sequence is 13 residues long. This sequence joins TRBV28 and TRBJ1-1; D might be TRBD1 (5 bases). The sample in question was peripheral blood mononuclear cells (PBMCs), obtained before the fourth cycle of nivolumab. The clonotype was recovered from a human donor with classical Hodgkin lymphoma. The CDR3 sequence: CASTQSGQSKAFF. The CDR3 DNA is TGTGCCAGCACCCAATCGGGGCAATCCAAAGCTTTCTTT.